A selection of T cell receptor beta chains follows, all from one sample in a study of cytomegalovirus exposure and HLA in healthy donors. Libraries were prepared by immunoSEQ multiplex PCR; TCRdb keeps only in-frame clonotypes and omits some of them. The sample lists some 200,000 clones; 60% to 80% were seen once. The sample taken for sequencing was PBMCs. The origin of the receptors is a woman aged 25-40 years in good health and CMV-seronegative. Each CDR3 is given with its conserved first and last residue. The D gene is left open where the match is weak. Only part of the rows carry a size: once, few, many, or a class if the clone is expanded.

J: TRBJ1-1; D: -; size: few; V: TRBV5-6; CDR3: CASRWGDIGLTEAFF; DNA: TGTGCCAGCAGGTGGGGGGATATTGGGTTGACTGAAGCTTTCTTT
J: TRBJ1-5; D: -; size: -; V: TRBV7-8; CDR3: CASSSYNQPQHF; DNA: TGTGCCAGCAGCTCGTACAATCAGCCCCAGCATTTT
J: TRBJ2-7; D: TRBD1; size: -; V: TRBV18; CDR3: CASSLRTGGTYEQYF; DNA: TGTGCCAGCTCACTTAGGACAGGGGGGACCTACGAGCAGTACTTC
J: TRBJ1-1; D: -; size: -; V: TRBV19; CDR3: CASSIWAGVEAFF; DNA: TGTGCCAGTAGTATATGGGCGGGGGTTGAAGCTTTCTTT
J: TRBJ2-3; D: TRBD2; size: few; V: TRBV15; CDR3: CATSSEPGLAPDTQYF; DNA: TGTGCCACCAGCAGCGAACCGGGACTAGCGCCAGATACGCAGTATTTT
J: TRBJ2-1; D: TRBD1; size: -; V: TRBV7-6; CDR3: CASSVGQGSYNEQFF; DNA: TGTGCCAGCAGCGTGGGACAGGGCTCCTACAATGAGCAGTTCTTC
J: TRBJ1-1; D: -; size: once; V: TRBV13; CDR3: CASSLGRRGPMNTEAFF; DNA: TGTGCCAGCAGCTTAGGCCGGAGGGGTCCCATGAACACCGAAGCTTTCTTT
J: TRBJ2-7; D: TRBD2; size: -; V: TRBV6-1; CDR3: CASSEAGAGAYEQYF; DNA: TGTGCCAGCAGTGAAGCAGGAGCGGGAGCTTACGAGCAGTACTTC
J: TRBJ2-1; D: -; size: few; V: TRBV19; CDR3: CASRGLSYGNEQFF; DNA: TGTGCCAGTAGGGGACTCAGTTACGGCAATGAGCAGTTCTTC
J: TRBJ2-7; D: -; size: -; V: TRBV27; CDR3: CASSLSAENYEQYF; DNA: TGTGCCAGCAGTTTATCAGCGGAGAACTACGAGCAGTACTTC
J: TRBJ1-4; D: -; size: -; V: TRBV6-6; CDR3: CASSSTGNYEKLFF; DNA: TGTGCCAGCAGTTCCACAGGGAATTATGAAAAACTGTTTTTT
J: TRBJ1-1; D: TRBD1; size: -; V: TRBV5-1; CDR3: CASSNTGGIEAFF; DNA: TGCGCCAGCAGCAACACAGGGGGGATTGAAGCTTTCTTT
J: TRBJ2-7; D: TRBD1; size: -; V: TRBV7-9; CDR3: CASRDRGYEQYF; DNA: TGTGCCAGCAGGGACAGGGGGTACGAGCAGTACTTC
J: TRBJ2-7; D: -; size: -; V: TRBV9; CDR3: CASSVEGTAFYEQYF; DNA: TGTGCCAGCAGCGTAGAGGGGACTGCCTTCTACGAGCAGTACTTC
J: TRBJ2-1; D: -; size: once; V: TRBV29-1; CDR3: CSAKNYNEQFF; DNA: TGCAGCGCCAAAAATTACAATGAGCAGTTCTTC
J: TRBJ2-1; D: TRBD1; size: -; V: TRBV4-2; CDR3: CASSQDIPGQGADEQFF; DNA: TGTGCCAGCAGCCAAGATATACCGGGACAGGGGGCCGATGAGCAGTTCTTC
J: TRBJ1-1; D: TRBD1; size: few; V: TRBV6-1; CDR3: CASSEGTGTNTEAFF; DNA: TGTGCCAGCAGTGAAGGGACAGGGACGAACACTGAAGCTTTCTTT